These T cell receptor beta chains were read from a single sample in a study of blood T cells in healthy people across ages. TCRdb ran MiXCR on the 5' RACE reads and lists one entry per CDR3 protein. Among 650,000 to 1,000,000 distinct CDR3 sequences, about 46% were seen once, and the ten largest hold less than 20%. Sequences were obtained from blood. The receptors were sampled from an elderly man in good health. CDR3s include the opening cysteine and the closing phenylalanine or tryptophan. D genes are given only for firm matches. A row's size may be missing; if present it is once, few, many or a size class.

J: TRBJ1-2; size: -; V: TRBV12-3/TRBV12-4; D: TRBD1; DNA: TGTGCCAGCAGTTTAACCCGGGACAGCCCATATGGCTACACCTTC; CDR3: CASSLTRDSPYGYTF
J: TRBJ2-3; size: -; V: TRBV28; D: TRBD2; DNA: TGTGCCAGCAGTACCATAGCGGGAGGTCCCGTAGATACGCAGTATTTT; CDR3: CASSTIAGGPVDTQYF
J: TRBJ2-1; size: -; V: TRBV7-2; D: TRBD1; DNA: TGTGCCAGCAGCCGACGGGACAGGGGAGGCGAGCAGTTCTTC; CDR3: CASSRRDRGGEQFF
J: TRBJ1-2; size: -; V: TRBV2; D: -; DNA: TGTGCCAGCAGTGAGGAGACAGTCGTGGGCTACACCTTC; CDR3: CASSEETVVGYTF
J: TRBJ1-1; size: many; V: TRBV5-6; D: -; DNA: TGTGCCAGCAGCTTCAGCGGCATGAACACTGAAGCTTTCTTT; CDR3: CASSFSGMNTEAFF
J: TRBJ1-6; size: -; V: TRBV5-4; D: -; DNA: TGTGCCAGCAGCTTAGCAGGGACCACAAATTCACCCCTCCACTTT; CDR3: CASSLAGTTNSPLHF
J: TRBJ2-3; size: many; V: TRBV20-1; D: TRBD2; DNA: TGCAGTGCTACCTCCAGCGGGAGGGTTGCAGATACGCAGTATTTT; CDR3: CSATSSGRVADTQYF
J: TRBJ1-2; size: few; V: TRBV5-1; D: -; DNA: TGCGCCAGCAGCACTCCGGGCGACGTCTCTAGGGGCTACACCTTC; CDR3: CASSTPGDVSRGYTF
J: TRBJ2-7; size: few; V: TRBV12-3/TRBV12-4; D: -; DNA: TGTGCCAGCGCCGGGCCTGGACCTTACGAGCAGTACTTC; CDR3: CASAGPGPYEQYF
J: TRBJ2-5; size: few; V: TRBV11-3; D: TRBD2; DNA: TGTGCCAGCACCAGCTCAAGCGGGGGTCTTCAAGAGACCCAGTACTTC; CDR3: CASTSSSGGLQETQYF
J: TRBJ1-4; size: -; V: TRBV7-9; D: -; DNA: TGTGCCAGCAGCTTGGGCGAAATTACAACTAATGAAAAACTGTTTTTT; CDR3: CASSLGEITTNEKLFF
J: TRBJ1-1; size: -; V: TRBV7-2; D: TRBD1; DNA: TGTGCCAGCAGCCTCGGTTCGGACAGGCCGAACACTGAAGTTTTCTTT; CDR3: CASSLGSDRPNTEVFF
J: TRBJ1-2; size: -; V: TRBV28; D: -; DNA: TGTGCCAGCGTAGGGGGGCTTGGCTATGGCTACACCTTC; CDR3: CASVGGLGYGYTF
J: TRBJ2-1; size: many; V: TRBV3-1; D: -; DNA: TGTGCCAGCAGCCAAGGTCCGGGGCGAGGAGGTCGACAGTTCTTC; CDR3: CASSQGPGRGGRQFF
J: TRBJ1-1; size: -; V: TRBV7-2; D: -; DNA: TGTGCCAGCTGTAGACGGGGGGCGAACACTGAAGCTTTCTTT; CDR3: CASCRRGANTEAFF
J: TRBJ2-1; size: -; V: TRBV20-1; D: TRBD2; DNA: TGCAGTGCTAAGGGGACTAGCGACTACAATGAGCAGTTCTTC; CDR3: CSAKGTSDYNEQFF
J: TRBJ2-7; size: -; V: TRBV9; D: -; DNA: TGTGCCAGCAGCCCTCGCGAGGGGTATTCCTACGAGCAGTACTTC; CDR3: CASSPREGYSYEQYF
J: TRBJ2-7; size: -; V: TRBV18; D: TRBD1; DNA: TGTGCCAGTGGCACCGGGACAGGGGTTTCCTACGAGCAGTACTTC; CDR3: CASGTGTGVSYEQYF
J: TRBJ1-1; size: once; V: TRBV30; D: -; DNA: TGTGCCTGGAGTCAGGGTTGGACTGAAGCTTTCTTT; CDR3: CAWSQGWTEAFF
J: TRBJ1-2; size: -; V: TRBV10-3; D: -; DNA: TGTGCCATGTGGAGAGGGAACCGTAACTGTGGCTACACCTTC; CDR3: CAMWRGNRNCGYTF
J: TRBJ2-1; size: few; V: TRBV6-5; D: TRBD2; DNA: TGTGCCAGCAGGGACCTCGGACTAGCAGGTTCCAATGAGCAGTTCTTC; CDR3: CASRDLGLAGSNEQFF
J: TRBJ2-1; size: -; V: TRBV2; D: -; DNA: TGTGCCAGCAGTGAGCAGGATGAGCAGTTCTTC; CDR3: CASSEQDEQFF
J: TRBJ2-7; size: -; V: TRBV7-2; D: TRBD1; DNA: TGTGCCAGCAGCCAGCAGAGGACAGGGGGCATTTACGAGCAGTACTTC; CDR3: CASSQQRTGGIYEQYF
J: TRBJ2-1; size: many; V: TRBV29-1; D: -; DNA: TGCAGCGTTGAAGGACCATACAATGAGCAGTTCTTC; CDR3: CSVEGPYNEQFF
J: TRBJ2-1; size: -; V: TRBV28; D: -; DNA: TGTGCCAGCAGTCCCCTCCGGGCCACGTCCTACAATGAGCAGTTCTTC; CDR3: CASSPLRATSYNEQFF
J: TRBJ2-7; size: many; V: TRBV6-2/TRBV6-3; D: -; DNA: TGTGCCAGCAACCACGGGGGCGAGCAGTACTTC; CDR3: CASNHGGEQYF
J: TRBJ2-7; size: -; V: TRBV20-1; D: -; DNA: TGCAGTGCTAGTAGGGCAGCCTTTTACGAGCAGTACTTC; CDR3: CSASRAAFYEQYF
J: TRBJ1-1; size: few; V: TRBV7-2; D: -; DNA: TGTGCCAGCAGCCTCATGAGGACCCAAGCTTTCTTT; CDR3: CASSLMRTQAFF
J: TRBJ2-5; size: -; V: TRBV20-1; D: -; DNA: TGCAGTGCTAGAGCCGTGGCAGGGACCCAGTACTTC; CDR3: CSARAVAGTQYF
J: TRBJ1-4; size: few; V: TRBV12-3/TRBV12-4; D: -; DNA: TGTGCCAGCAGTTTACGGCAGGGTCATGAAAAACTGTTTTTT; CDR3: CASSLRQGHEKLFF
J: TRBJ1-2; size: -; V: TRBV7-2; D: TRBD1; DNA: TGTGCCAGCAGCTCCGGGGCTTGGACAGGGTTCGTTGGCTACACCTTC; CDR3: CASSSGAWTGFVGYTF
J: TRBJ1-1; size: few; V: TRBV14; D: -; DNA: TGTGCCAGCAGCCAATTTAGCAGGGGAACTGAAGCTTTCTTT; CDR3: CASSQFSRGTEAFF
J: TRBJ2-7; size: few; V: TRBV5-1; D: TRBD2; DNA: TGCGCCAGCAGGTTCACTAGCGGGAGAGTCTACGAGCAGTACTTC; CDR3: CASRFTSGRVYEQYF
J: TRBJ1-3; size: -; V: TRBV14; D: -; DNA: TGTGCCAGCAGCCAAGAATCGACGTCGGGAAACACCATATATTTT; CDR3: CASSQESTSGNTIYF
J: TRBJ2-3; size: few; V: TRBV7-9; D: -; DNA: TGTGCCAGCAGCCCCCGGACAGCTAGCACAGATACGCAGTATTTT; CDR3: CASSPRTASTDTQYF
J: TRBJ2-7; size: -; V: TRBV29-1; D: TRBD1; DNA: TGCAGCGTTCAACCAGGGGGTGGATACGAGCAGTACTTC; CDR3: CSVQPGGGYEQYF
J: TRBJ2-5; size: many; V: TRBV10-3; D: -; DNA: TGTGCCATCGGGCCGGAGGGTCGAGAGACCCAGTACTTC; CDR3: CAIGPEGRETQYF
J: TRBJ2-1; size: -; V: TRBV29-1; D: TRBD2; DNA: TGCAGCGTAAGAGGATCTGCGACTAGCGAAGTTGAGCAGTTCTTC; CDR3: CSVRGSATSEVEQFF
J: TRBJ2-7; size: few; V: TRBV25-1; D: -; DNA: TGTGCCAGCAGTGAAACAGGGTGGTTCCACGAGCAGTACTTC; CDR3: CASSETGWFHEQYF
J: TRBJ2-3; size: -; V: TRBV5-1; D: TRBD2; DNA: TGCGCCAGCAGCTTGGGGTTAGCGGGAGGATCAAGCACAGATACGCAGTATTTT; CDR3: CASSLGLAGGSSTDTQYF
J: TRBJ2-3; size: -; V: TRBV20-1; D: TRBD2; DNA: TGCAGTGCTAGCTTAACTAGCGGGGGCACAGATACGCAGTATTTT; CDR3: CSASLTSGGTDTQYF
J: TRBJ1-4; size: -; V: TRBV20-1; D: TRBD1; DNA: TGCAGTGCTAGATCCCCAACAGGGGAGTCGGGGGAAAAACTGTTTTTT; CDR3: CSARSPTGESGEKLFF
J: TRBJ2-5; size: few; V: TRBV10-3; D: TRBD2; DNA: TGTGCCATCAGTAGTGCGGGAGTAGGAAACCAAGAGACCCAGTACTTC; CDR3: CAISSAGVGNQETQYF
J: TRBJ1-1; size: few; V: TRBV30; D: -; DNA: TGTGCCTACCGGGACGGCATGAACACTGAAGCTTTCTTT; CDR3: CAYRDGMNTEAFF
J: TRBJ2-3; size: -; V: TRBV11-1; D: -; DNA: TGTGCCAGCAGGCAGAGAAACCTCGCCACAGATACGCAGTATTTT; CDR3: CASRQRNLATDTQYF
J: TRBJ1-6; size: -; V: TRBV2; D: -; DNA: TGTGCCAGCAGTGAATTTATGGATTCACCCCTCCACTTT; CDR3: CASSEFMDSPLHF
J: TRBJ2-4; size: -; V: TRBV2; D: TRBD1; DNA: TGTGCCAGCGCCCGTCAGGACAGGGGGGCCAAAAACATTCAGTACTTC; CDR3: CASARQDRGAKNIQYF
J: TRBJ2-3; size: few; V: TRBV20-1; D: -; DNA: TGCAGTGCTAGGTGGTTGATATCGCAAGTCAGGGACTCCGAGTATCGCACAGATACGCAGTATTTT; CDR3: CSARWLISQVRDSEYRTDTQYF
J: TRBJ1-6; size: -; V: TRBV7-9; D: -; DNA: TGTGCCAGCAGCTCCGGCCTCGGTGATTCACCCCTCCACTTT; CDR3: CASSSGLGDSPLHF
J: TRBJ2-7; size: -; V: TRBV5-1; D: TRBD2; DNA: TGCGCCAGCAGCTATAACGGGAGGGGATCGGGGAATGAGCAGTACTTC; CDR3: CASSYNGRGSGNEQYF
J: TRBJ2-7; size: few; V: TRBV18; D: TRBD2; DNA: TGTGCCAGCTCACCATTAGCGGGCGACCCCAAAGCGCAGTACTTC; CDR3: CASSPLAGDPKAQYF
J: TRBJ2-3; size: -; V: TRBV28; D: -; DNA: TGTGCCAGCAGGGTAGCGCCAGATACGCAGTATTTT; CDR3: CASRVAPDTQYF
J: TRBJ2-1; size: -; V: TRBV20-1; D: -; DNA: TGCAGTGCTTCCCTTGCGGTCTCCTACAATGAGCAGTTCTTC; CDR3: CSASLAVSYNEQFF
J: TRBJ2-5; size: -; V: TRBV7-2; D: -; DNA: TGTGCCAGCAGCTTAGCGGGCCCCAAGGAGACCCAGTACTTC; CDR3: CASSLAGPKETQYF
J: TRBJ2-1; size: once; V: TRBV5-1; D: -; DNA: TGCGCCAGCAGCTTGGAGAATGGTTACAATGTTGGAAATGAGCAGTTCTTC; CDR3: CASSLENGYNVGNEQFF
J: TRBJ1-4; size: few; V: TRBV20-1; D: -; DNA: TGCAGTGCCAGCGCTGGGACTAATGAAAAACTGTTTTTT; CDR3: CSASAGTNEKLFF
J: TRBJ2-3; size: few; V: TRBV18; D: -; DNA: TGTGCCAGCGCACCAGAAGGTGATACGCAGTATTTT; CDR3: CASAPEGDTQYF
J: TRBJ1-6; size: -; V: TRBV20-1; D: -; DNA: TGCAGTGCTAGAGTCCCGTTAAATTCACCCCTCCACTTT; CDR3: CSARVPLNSPLHF
J: TRBJ2-3; size: -; V: TRBV4-3; D: -; DNA: TGCGCCAGCAGGGCACCGCCCCCGTGGGATACGCAGTATTTT; CDR3: CASRAPPPWDTQYF